The 16 T cell receptor beta chains below all came from one sample that was sequenced in a study of blood T cell repertoires in COVID-19. Data came from immunoSEQ multiplex PCR; TCRdb stores just in-frame clones and leaves some out. The sample shows approximately 140,000 clones, around 88% of them seen only once. Sequenced material: peripheral blood. The receptor set was obtained from a human donor in a cohort sampled during active COVID-19.

The rearrangement joins TRBV27 to TRBJ2-7; TRBD1 agrees at 10 bases. Trimming took 3 bases from V and 6 from J; bases not matched to a gene: 8. This CDR3 contains 15 residues. CDR1 and CDR2 (germline): MNHEY, SMNVEV (reference sequence). The CDR3 region has the DNA TGTGCCAGCAGTTTTGGGGGGACAGGGGAGCGCGAGCAGTACTTC. Its translation is CASSFGGTGEREQYF.

The rearrangement joins TRBV27 to TRBJ1-5; possible D gene TRBD1, 5 bases. Germline lookup yields CDR1 MNHEY and CDR2 SMNVEV (reference sequence). V lost 2 bases, J lost 7 bases, and 12 bases lay in between. CDR3 size: 14 residues. The CDR3 region has the DNA TGTGCCAGCAGTTTACAAGGGGCAGGGCAGCCCCAGCATTTT. The encoded protein is CASSLQGAGQPQHF.

The chain recombines TRBV5-1 with TRBJ2-7, with TRBD2 identical over 8 bases. CDR3 length: 13 residues. Losses at the gene ends were 4 bases for V and 5 bases for J; bases not matched to a gene: 5. Per the germline V gene, CDR1 is SGHRS and CDR2 is YFSETQ. The CDR3 spells CASSIPRGDEQYF. The CDR3 region has the DNA TGCGCCAGCAGCATCCCGCGGGGGGACGAGCAGTACTTC.

This clone is a singleton in its sample. The rearrangement uses TRBV12-3 or TRBV12-4 and TRBJ2-5; D uncertain. V lost 6 bases to trimming and J lost 2 bases, with 4 bases between them. This CDR3 contains 11 residues. In DNA, the CDR3 is TGTGCCAGCAGCCAGCAAGAGACCCAGTACTTC. It is translated as CASSQQETQYF.

The chain uses TRBV4-1 and TRBJ1-5, with TRBD1 identical over 9 bases. Germline values: CDR1 MGHRA, CDR2 YSYEKL. CDR3 length: 15 amino acids. Trimming removed 4 bases from V and 3 bases from J; junction bases left unmatched: 4. This CDR3 is CASSPDRGLNQPQHF. DNA for the CDR3: TGCGCCAGCAGCCCGGACAGGGGTCTCAATCAGCCCCAGCATTTT.

The rearrangement uses TRBV4-3 and TRBJ2-1; TRBD2 aligns across 14 bases. J was trimmed by 0 bases and V by 0 bases; bases with no gene match: 13. Germline assignment: CDR1 LGHNA and CDR2 YSLEER. CDR3 size: 22 residues. The CDR3 DNA reads as TGCGCCAGCAGCCAAGATCCTCCTCGACTAGCGGGGGGGCGGAGCTCCTACAATGAGCAGTTCTTC. Encoded protein: CASSQDPPRLAGGRSSYNEQFF.

The gene calls are TRBV10-3 and TRBJ2-1, with TRBD2 matching 11 bases. Germline CDR1 ENHRY, CDR2 SYGVKD. Germline trimming cut 7 bases from V and 7 bases from J; bases unmatched to any gene: 6. The CDR3 totals 14 residues. The CDR3 nucleotides read TGTGCCATCAAGCGTAGCGGGGGGGTAAATGAGCAGTTCTTC. Translation: CAIKRSGGVNEQFF.

In nucleotides, the CDR3 is TGTGCCAGCAGCGTAGCTTTCCTAGCGGGGCAAGAGACCCAGTACTTC. Residues: CASSVAFLAGQETQYF. This chain links TRBV9 with TRBJ2-5, with 9 positions matching TRBD2. Germline V lookup: CDR1 SGDLS, CDR2 YYNGEE. V was pared by 0 bases and J by 2 bases, with 5 bases of the junction left unmatched. CDR3 length: 16 residues.

This clone has only one observation. J is TRBJ1-5 and V is TRBV18; perhaps TRBD1 as D (5 bases). This CDR3 spans 18 amino acids. The V end was cut by 1 base, the J end by 0 bases, with 16 bases between. Germline CDR1 is KGHSH and CDR2 is LQKENI. CDR3 amino acids: CASSPRVGAGNSNQPQHF. In DNA form, the CDR3 reads TGTGCCAGCTCACCACGGGTTGGGGCAGGGAATAGCAATCAGCCCCAGCATTTT.

This clone was detected only once. The rearrangement joins TRBV25-1 to TRBJ2-5; 11 bases align to TRBD1. V gave up 6 bases and J gave up 5 bases; unmatched junction bases: 8. Germline-derived CDR1 and CDR2 are MGHDK and SYGVNS. The CDR3 runs 15 residues. The CDR3 sequence is CASSSWTGGLETQYF. CDR3 DNA: TGTGCCAGCAGCTCCTGGACAGGGGGCCTGGAGACCCAGTACTTC. Based on the CDR3 plus reference TRBV25-1 and TRBJ2-5, the full variable domain is EADIYQTPRYLVIGTGKKITLECSQTMGHDKMYWYQQDPGMELHLIHYSYGVNSTEKGDLSSESTVSRIRTEHFPLTLESARPSHTSQYLCASSSWTGGLETQYFGPGTRLLVL.

V usage is TRBV5-5 and J usage is TRBJ2-4, with D possibly being TRBD1 (5 bases). V was pared by 0 bases and J by 2 bases, with 18 bases between. Germline V gene data show CDR1 as SGHKS and CDR2 as YYEKEE (reference sequence). This CDR3 has 18 amino acids. CDR3 region: CASSLVVLRGTSKNIQYF. The DNA of the CDR3 is TGTGCCAGCAGCTTGGTAGTCTTAAGGGGTACGTCCAAAAACATTCAGTACTTC.

The V and J genes are TRBV12-3 or TRBV12-4 and TRBJ2-3; perhaps TRBD2 as D (6 bases). The length of the CDR3 is 13 residues. Trimming shortened V by 4 bases and J by 5 bases, and 10 bases separated the two germline ends. This chain's CDR3 is CASSYAGRDTQYF. In nucleotides, the CDR3 is TGTGCCAGCAGTTATGCGGGGAGAGATACGCAGTATTTT.

As for this clone: The same CDR3 is also encoded by other DNA sequences in this sample. The CDR3 loop reads CASRPGLAGTDTQYF. CDR3 DNA: TGTGCCAGTAGGCCCGGACTAGCGGGTACAGATACGCAGTATTTT. V and J are TRBV19 and TRBJ2-3; 11 bases agree with TRBD2. Germline CDR1 is LNHDA and CDR2 is SQIVND (reference sequence). This CDR3 is 15 amino acids long. V gave up 6 bases and J gave up 3 bases; unmatched junction bases: 5. Combining the CDR3 with reference TRBV19 and TRBJ2-3 gives the whole variable domain DGGITQSPKYLFRKEGQNVTLSCEQNLNHDAMYWYRQDPGQGLRLIYYSQIVNDFQKGDIAEGYSVSREKKESFPLTVTSAQKNPTAFYLCASRPGLAGTDTQYFGPGTRLTVL.

This clone was picked up a small number of times. The J gene is TRBJ1-5, the V gene TRBV6-5; a possible D gene is TRBD1 (6 bases). Deletions cut 4 bases from V and 3 bases from J, with 7 bases between. Germline V gene lookup returns CDR1 MNHEY and CDR2 SVGAGI. The CDR3 length is 13 residues. The CDR3 DNA reads TGTGCCAGCAGTTTGGGGGCCAATCAGCCCCAGCATTTT. Protein product: CASSLGANQPQHF.

This CDR3 reads CASSLGTGEDEQYF. The DNA of the CDR3 is TGTGCCAGCAGCTTAGGGACAGGGGAGGACGAGCAGTACTTC. The rearrangement joins TRBV7-3 to TRBJ2-7, with 10 bases fitting TRBD1. The CDR3 runs 14 residues. Germline V lookup: CDR1 SGHTA, CDR2 FQGTGA. The V segment lost 2 bases and the J segment 5 bases; nucleotides outside the gene matches: 3.

The chain is built from TRBV7-2 and TRBJ2-3; 8 bases match TRBD2. The CDR3 covers 15 residues. The V gene's germline CDR1 is SGHTA and CDR2 FQGNSA. V lost 5 bases and J lost 1; bases outside the gene matches: 5. DNA of the CDR3: TGTGCCAGCAGCACAGGACTAGCTCGCACAGATACGCAGTATTTT. The encoded protein is CASSTGLARTDTQYF.